Reported below is one T cell receptor (beta chain). Its specificity is not known. This sample is drawn from a study of identical twins. Findings of the study overall: Findings came from cross-sectional statistics, without long-term follow-up of donors.

Healthy Caucasians were all of the donors. TCRdb called the 5' RACE reads again in MiXCR, with one record for every CDR3 protein. The sample includes 690,000 or so distinct CDR3 sequences, 8% to 9% of them seen just once. Looked up from germline, CDR1 is LGHNA and CDR2 is YNFKEQ. The CDR3 consists of 15 residues. V lost 5 bases to trimming and J lost 0 bases, with 13 bases between them. These same records also appear under a second study, on yellow fever vaccine responses in identical twins. As reported in that work: Vaccine T cell responses of twins reportedly seemed partly convergent and partly personalized.

This TCR came from a woman aged 18-29 years in good health. V is TRBV4-2 and J is TRBJ1-2, with unresolved D. The sequenced sample was PBMCs. The CDR3 DNA reads as TGTGCCAGCAGCTTAGAAGGGCTAACTAACTATGGCTACACCTTC. As protein: CASSLEGLTNYGYTF.